This T cell receptor (beta chain) stems from a study of control samples from healthy donors and cancer patients. The germline gives CDR1 GTSNPN, CDR2 SVGIG (reference sequence). V gave up 5 bases and J gave up 1 base, with 8 bases separating them. The CDR3 consists of 12 residues. Clones were sequenced by immunoSEQ multiplex PCR, and TCRdb holds only the in-frame ones, with some missing. The data contain approximately 100,000 clones, around 88% of them singletons. The V and J genes are TRBV30 and TRBJ1-1; unclear D gene. The TCR originated in a man aged 30-40 years in good health. The source material was blood. CDR3 sequence reads: CAWATSNTEAFF. Here the CDR3 DNA reads TGTGCCTGGGCTACTTCGAACACTGAAGCTTTCTTT. The whole variable domain, remainder taken from reference TRBV30 and TRBJ1-1, is SQTIHQWPATLVQPVGSPLSLECTVEGTSNPNLYWYRQAAGRGLQLLFYSVGIGQISSEVPQNLSASRPQDRQFILSSKKLLLSDSGFYLCAWATSNTEAFFGQGTRLTVV.